This T cell receptor beta chain was retrieved from a study of blood T cells in healthy people across ages. CDR3 length equals 15 residues. The V end was cut by 2 bases, the J end by 6 bases, with 15 bases between. The V gene's germline CDR1 is MNHNY and CDR2 SVGAGI (reference sequence). The use of a sample-barcoded 5' primer and a J-beta primer mix characterized a second PCR of about 7 to 12 cycles. TCRdb re-analysed the 5' RACE reads in MiXCR, keeping a single row per CDR3 protein. The data hold some 900,000 distinct CDR3 sequences, with around 48% observed a single time. V gene TRBV6-6 combines with J gene TRBJ2-3, with D maybe TRBD2 (6 bases). What was sequenced was blood. The receptor was isolated from a man aged 25-45 years in good health. The CDR3 protein is CASSYGGEFSDTQYF. The CDR3 region has the DNA TGTGCCAGCAGTTACGGAGGGGAATTCTCCGATACGCAGTATTTT.